This T cell receptor (beta chain) was identified in a study of read filtering for tumor transcriptome and immune sequencing. Whole-study context: Among patients, approximately 17 were male and about 15 female, aged about 45 to 85 (mean about 72).

CDR3 length equals 16 residues. Germline lookup yields CDR1 SGHDT and CDR2 YYEEEE. At the time of active disease, bone marrow was collected from every patient. As to this clonotype: The antigen remains unidentified. The junction and the germline gene differ at one end; a read error may be behind it.

The library was built from approximately 400 ng RNA with molecular barcoded adaptors for alpha/delta and beta/gamma chains. MiXCR was run by TCRdb on the reads, yielding one entry per CDR3 protein. The repertoire holds tens of thousands of distinct CDR3 sequences, with roughly a fifth as singletons. Broader study findings: Without single-read clonotypes, shared clonotype proportions correlated more between IR-seq and RNA-seq. Approximately 82% of IR-seq clonotypes had a single read, yet these held 3.5% to 4.5% of reads.

This TCR was sampled from a donor at least 40 years old with multiple myeloma. The rearrangement links TRBV5-6 to TRBJ2-3, with D unclear. Material: a population of CD138-negative cells sorted from bone marrow. The CDR3 region has the DNA TGTGTCAGCAGCTTGCGGTCGATCGTGGCGCCGGATACGCAGTATTTT. This translates into CVSSLRSIVAPDTQYF.